These T cell receptor beta chains were read from a single sample in a study of immune aging and cytomegalovirus after organ transplant. MiXCR, applied by TCRdb to the single-cell sequencing reads, yields one record per CDR3 protein. The sample consists of approximately 22,000 distinct CDR3 sequences, around 33% of them appearing once. No antigen has been identified for these receptors. The material sequenced was CMV peptide-activated CD4+ and CD8+ T cells sorted from blood, taken at five time points, pooled. The receptors derive from a female donor who had a heart transplant and CMV viremia. CDR3s include the opening cysteine and the closing phenylalanine or tryptophan. Expanded clones are given a class, and other clones once, few, many or no size at all.

clone size: few
V gene: TRBV13
CDR3 protein: CASSLGQGGSYEQYF

clone size: NA
V gene: TRBV15
CDR3 protein: CATSTASGVDEQFF

clone size: NA
V gene: TRBV19
CDR3 protein: CASSIDHGAKDTQYF

clone size: many
V gene: TRBV5-6
CDR3 protein: CASSGTGIQETQYF

clone size: NA
V gene: TRBV7-2
CDR3 protein: CASSPTLVASGNEQFF

clone size: NA
V gene: TRBV20-1
CDR3 protein: CSARNPRLAGDQETQYF

clone size: NA
V gene: TRBV12-5
CDR3 protein: CASGPGAPPYEQYF

clone size: NA
V gene: TRBV3-1
CDR3 protein: CAGGPTRAGGRSYGYTF

clone size: NA
V gene: TRBV4-3
CDR3 protein: CASSQDWADQNTGELFF

clone size: NA
V gene: TRBV7-9
CDR3 protein: CASSSGTANSNQPQHF

clone size: medium-sized
V gene: TRBV28
CDR3 protein: CASSLATSGVGTDTQYF

clone size: few
V gene: TRBV5-1
CDR3 protein: CASSLGAVLPQETQYF

clone size: NA
V gene: TRBV30
CDR3 protein: CAWSELSGVGQPQHF

clone size: few
V gene: TRBV27
CDR3 protein: CASSPLLLAGRETQYF

clone size: NA
V gene: TRBV6-1
CDR3 protein: CASSVYGGYRISNQPQHF

clone size: medium-sized
V gene: TRBV5-1
CDR3 protein: CASSLAGSSGEKLFF

clone size: many
V gene: TRBV3-1
CDR3 protein: CASSQTGGSNEKLFF

clone size: few
V gene: TRBV7-2
CDR3 protein: CASSFTSHHTDTQYF

clone size: NA
V gene: TRBV6-5
CDR3 protein: CASSSGTHGNTIYF

clone size: NA
V gene: TRBV5-1
CDR3 protein: CASSLEGVPSDTQYF

clone size: NA
V gene: TRBV28
CDR3 protein: CASSSDSAYGYTF

clone size: many
V gene: TRBV6-1
CDR3 protein: CASKGRRQGGQPQHF

clone size: NA
V gene: TRBV6-5
CDR3 protein: CASSYSSGPSQYGQYF

clone size: NA
V gene: TRBV5-1
CDR3 protein: CASSLGGANEQYF

clone size: NA
V gene: TRBV6-5
CDR3 protein: CASSYGRRDYGYTF

clone size: few
V gene: TRBV27
CDR3 protein: CASSLSRTHEQYF

clone size: many
V gene: TRBV14
CDR3 protein: CASSQELAGRTPLHF

clone size: NA
V gene: TRBV30
CDR3 protein: CAWSRGQGARETQYF

clone size: NA
V gene: TRBV10-2
CDR3 protein: CASSVQKSYEQYF

clone size: few
V gene: TRBV25-1
CDR3 protein: CASTPGLEVHEQYF

clone size: NA
V gene: TRBV12-3/TRBV12-4
CDR3 protein: CASRPGQTYEQYF